This T cell receptor beta chain comes out of a study of cytomegalovirus exposure and HLA in healthy donors. V was pared by 5 bases and J by 1 base, with 8 bases between. Per the germline V gene, CDR1 is LNHDA and CDR2 is SQIVND (reference sequence). CDR3 length: 13 amino acids. This clone turned up a few times. It was with 60 Vbeta and 13 Jbeta primers that the PCR ran. TCRdb's table, derived via immunoSEQ multiplex PCR, lists solely in-frame clones and lacks some. This table holds about 130,000 clones, roughly 77% found once. Sample: PBMCs. This TCR was recovered from a male donor in good health and CMV-seronegative. J is TRBJ1-1 and V is TRBV19; D unclear. This chain's CDR3 is CASSDTENTEAFF. CDR3 DNA: TGTGCCAGTAGTGATACAGAGAACACTGAAGCTTTCTTT.